The T cell receptor (beta chain) under discussion was sequenced for a study of shared clonotypes between healthy human individuals. Germline V gene data show CDR1 as SNHLY and CDR2 as FYNNEI. Between the trimmed V and J ends, which lost 7 bases and 0 bases, there was a span of 9 bases. This CDR3 has 13 amino acids. The data were produced by immunoSEQ multiplex PCR, yet TCRdb's version contains in-frame clones alone and is incomplete. The sample shows roughly 2 million clones, approximately 94% of them seen only once. V and J are TRBV2 and TRBJ2-5; D call uncertain. This sequence originates from a young man in good health. The source material was naive CD4+ T cells sorted from blood. Subset described: CD45RA+ positively selected. CDR3 coding DNA: TGTGCCAGCAAGGGCGAGTACCAAGAGACCCAGTACTTC. The encoded protein is CASKGEYQETQYF. Supplemented by reference TRBV2 and TRBJ2-5, the full variable domain reads EPEVTQTPSHQVTQMGQEVILRCVPISNHLYFYWYRQILGQKVEFLVSFYNNEISEKSEIFDDQFSVERPDGSNFTLKIRSTKLEDSAMYFCASKGEYQETQYFGPGTRLLVL.